These 6 T cell receptor beta chains came from one sample sequenced in a study of blood T cell repertoires in COVID-19. Measured with immunoSEQ multiplex PCR; TCRdb has only the in-frame clones, and not every one. The table includes 200,000 to 250,000 clones, roughly 84% detected once. The specimen was peripheral blood. The receptors were gathered from a man aged 50-59 years who had recovered from COVID-19.

The chain is built from TRBV4-1 and TRBJ2-7; D perhaps matches TRBD1 (5 bases). Germline CDR1 is MGHRA and CDR2 is YSYEKL. V was pared by 0 bases and J by 5 bases, with 11 bases between. The CDR3 has 14 residues. Here the CDR3 reads CASSQDVDRNEQYF. In DNA, the CDR3 is TGCGCCAGCAGCCAAGATGTCGACAGAAACGAGCAGTACTTC.

The sample holds one count of this clone. The chain uses TRBV2 and TRBJ1-5; D remains unclear. The germline V gene encodes CDR1 SNHLY and CDR2 FYNNEI. This CDR3 contains 12 residues. Deletions cut 7 bases from V and 3 bases from J, with 7 bases between. The CDR3 nucleotides are TGTGCCAGCACCCAGTTCAATCAGCCCCAGCATTTT. It translates to CASTQFNQPQHF.

The rearrangement joins TRBV5-5 to TRBJ2-1; TRBD2 agrees at 14 bases. J gave up 9 bases and V 4 bases, and 9 bases lay outside the gene matches. The CDR3 loop spans 16 amino acids. Germline V gives CDR1 SGHKS, CDR2 YYEKEE (reference sequence). CDR3 sequence: CASSLTSGRVRGEQFF. CDR3 in DNA: TGTGCCAGCAGCCTGACTAGCGGGAGGGTTCGGGGTGAGCAGTTCTTC.

The rearrangement uses TRBV30 and TRBJ1-1, with D hard to call. The CDR3 runs to 14 residues. Germline CDR1 GTSNPN, CDR2 SVGIG (reference sequence). V lost 1 base and J 6 bases, leaving 15 bases between the germline ends. The CDR3 here is CAWSGETPNAEAFF. As DNA, the CDR3 is TGTGCCTGGAGTGGGGAGACACCTAACGCTGAAGCTTTCTTT.

The chain is built from TRBV5-1 and TRBJ2-1, with D possibly matching TRBD1 (6 bases). Germline V gives CDR1 SGHRS, CDR2 YFSETQ. The CDR3 spans 15 residues. Trimming shortened V by 1 base and J by 3 bases, and 11 bases separated the two germline ends. CDR3 amino acids: CASSLFAGDYNEQFF. The DNA of the CDR3 is TGCGCCAGCAGCTTGTTCGCAGGGGACTACAATGAGCAGTTCTTC.

This clone was seen just once. The rearrangement links TRBV5-5 to TRBJ2-7; perhaps TRBD1 as D (7 bases). V lost 1 base and J lost 3, with 14 bases in between. CDR1 SGHKS and CDR2 YYEKEE come from the germline V gene (reference sequence). CDR3 size: 15 residues. The CDR3 sequence is CASSLRQGGVYEQYF. In DNA form, the CDR3 reads TGTGCCAGCAGCTTGCGGCAGGGGGGTGTCTACGAGCAGTACTTC.